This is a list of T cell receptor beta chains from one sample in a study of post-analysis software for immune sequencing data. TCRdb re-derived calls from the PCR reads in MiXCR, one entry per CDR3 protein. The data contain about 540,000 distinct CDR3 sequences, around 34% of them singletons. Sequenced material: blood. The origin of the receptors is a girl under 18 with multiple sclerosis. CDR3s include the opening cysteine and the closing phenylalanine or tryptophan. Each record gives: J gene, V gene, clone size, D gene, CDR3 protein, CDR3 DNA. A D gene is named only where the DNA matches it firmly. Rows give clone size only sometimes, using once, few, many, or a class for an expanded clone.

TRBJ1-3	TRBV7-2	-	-	CASSPEGGANGYTIYF	TGTGCCAGCAGTCCAGAGGGGGGCGCGAATGGATACACCATATATTTT
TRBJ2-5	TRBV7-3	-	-	CASSLAGQQETQYF	TGTGCCAGCAGCTTGGCGGGCCAGCAAGAGACCCAGTACTTC
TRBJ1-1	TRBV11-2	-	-	CASGSTVRVAEAFF	TGTGCCAGCGGCTCAACAGTCCGGGTCGCTGAAGCTTTCTTT
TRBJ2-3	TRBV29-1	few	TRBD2	CSVEDRLAEWRDTQYF	TGCAGCGTTGAAGATCGACTAGCGGAGTGGCGGGATACGCAGTATTTT
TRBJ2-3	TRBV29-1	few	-	CSVEGWRGPSTDTQYF	TGCAGCGTTGAAGGTTGGCGGGGGCCATCCACAGATACGCAGTATTTT
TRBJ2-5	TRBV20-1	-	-	CSARGQDSLQETQYF	TGCAGTGCTAGAGGGCAGGACTCCCTCCAAGAGACCCAGTACTTC
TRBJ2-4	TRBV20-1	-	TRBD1	CSARSSGQGSGVQYF	TGCAGTGCTAGATCTTCGGGACAGGGTTCCGGAGTTCAGTACTTC
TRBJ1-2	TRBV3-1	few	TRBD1	CASSPTGQDYGYTF	TGTGCCAGCAGTCCTACCGGACAGGATTATGGCTACACCTTC
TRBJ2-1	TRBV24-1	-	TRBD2	CATSEPGLAAHEQFF	TGTGCCACCAGTGAACCCGGGCTAGCGGCACATGAGCAGTTCTTC
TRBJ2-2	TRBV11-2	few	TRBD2	CASSLRLAGGTGELFF	TGTGCCAGCAGCTTAAGACTAGCGGGCGGCACCGGGGAGCTGTTTTTT
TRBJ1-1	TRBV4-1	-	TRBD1	CANSQEPGTVTEAFF	TGCGCCAACAGCCAAGAGCCAGGGACAGTCACTGAAGCTTTCTTT
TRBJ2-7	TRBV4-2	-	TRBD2	CASSQDQLAGHYEQYF	TGTGCCAGCAGCCAAGATCAACTAGCGGGGCACTACGAGCAGTACTTC
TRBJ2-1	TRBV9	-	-	CASSVVLDNEQFF	TGTGCCAGCAGCGTAGTACTGGACAATGAGCAGTTCTTC
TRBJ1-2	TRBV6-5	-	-	CASSWGSWGYGYTF	TGTGCCAGCAGTTGGGGGTCCTGGGGGTATGGCTACACCTTC
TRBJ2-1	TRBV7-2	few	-	CASSLPTWRSPNNEQFF	TGTGCCAGCAGCTTACCCACGTGGCGGAGTCCCAACAATGAGCAGTTCTTC
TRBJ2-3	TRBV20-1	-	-	CSDHEQGTDTQYF	TGCAGTGATCACGAACAGGGAACAGATACGCAGTATTTT
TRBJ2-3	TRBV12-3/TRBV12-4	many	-	CASRKTDTQYF	TGTGCCAGCAGGAAAACAGATACGCAGTATTTT
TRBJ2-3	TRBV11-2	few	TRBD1	CASSLVGQGTTDTQYF	TGTGCCAGCAGCTTAGTTGGACAGGGGACCACAGATACGCAGTATTTT
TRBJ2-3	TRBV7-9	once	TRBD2	CASSELAGRFDTQYF	TGTGCCAGCAGCGAATTAGCGGGCCGGTTCGATACGCAGTATTTT
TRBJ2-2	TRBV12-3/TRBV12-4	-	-	CASSLLIGWQTNTGELFF	TGTGCCAGCAGTTTGTTGATAGGTTGGCAGACGAACACCGGGGAGCTGTTTTTT
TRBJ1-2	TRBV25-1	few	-	CASSVYYGYTF	TGTGCCAGCAGTGTTTACTATGGCTACACCTTC
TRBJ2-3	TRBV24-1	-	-	CATSDLRAVSQYF	TGTGCCACCAGTGATTTGCGGGCAGTCTCGCAGTATTTT
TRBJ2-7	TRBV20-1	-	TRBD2	CSVLAGAGLSYEQYF	TGCAGTGTGCTAGCGGGGGCGGGGCTCTCCTACGAGCAGTACTTC
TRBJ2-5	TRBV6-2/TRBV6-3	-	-	CASSYLPQGWRETQYF	TGTGCCAGCAGTTACCTACCACAGGGATGGCGAGAGACCCAGTACTTC
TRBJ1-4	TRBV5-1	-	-	CASRRRGATNEKLFF	TGCGCCAGCAGGCGAAGGGGAGCAACTAATGAAAAACTGTTTTTT
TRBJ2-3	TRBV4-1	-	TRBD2	CASSQDTGGATDTQYF	TGCGCCAGCAGCCAAGATACCGGGGGGGCCACAGATACGCAGTATTTT
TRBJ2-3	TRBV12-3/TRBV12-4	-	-	CACSSRPGSGTQYF	TGTGCCTGCAGTTCCCGACCGGGGTCCGGTACGCAGTATTTT
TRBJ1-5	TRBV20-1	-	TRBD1	CSARKTGTGRNQPQHF	TGCAGTGCTAGAAAGACCGGGACAGGGCGCAATCAGCCCCAGCATTTT
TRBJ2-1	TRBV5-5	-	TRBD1	CASSLPGQALGEQFF	TGTGCCAGCAGCTTACCGGGACAGGCCTTAGGGGAGCAGTTCTTC
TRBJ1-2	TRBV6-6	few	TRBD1	CASSHGQGVFDYGYTF	TGTGCCAGCAGTCATGGACAGGGGGTTTTTGACTATGGCTACACCTTC
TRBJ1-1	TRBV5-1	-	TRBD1	CASSWKGQGHAEAFF	TGCGCCAGCAGCTGGAAGGGACAGGGGCACGCTGAAGCTTTCTTT
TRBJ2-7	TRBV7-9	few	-	CASSFSGELNEQYF	TGTGCCAGCAGCTTTTCGGGGGAATTGAACGAGCAGTACTTC
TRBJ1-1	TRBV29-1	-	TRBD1	CSPRQGGLYTEAFF	TGCAGCCCTAGACAGGGGGGTTTGTACACTGAAGCTTTCTTT
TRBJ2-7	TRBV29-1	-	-	CSVSSYEQYF	TGCAGCGTTTCCTCCTACGAGCAGTACTTC
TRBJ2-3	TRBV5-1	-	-	CASSLYAGTDTQYF	TGCGCCAGCAGCTTGTACGCGGGGACAGATACGCAGTATTTT
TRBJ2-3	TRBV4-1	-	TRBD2	CASSQDPGGARTDTQYF	TGCGCCAGCAGCCAAGACCCGGGAGGGGCCCGCACAGATACGCAGTATTTT
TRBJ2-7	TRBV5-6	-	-	CASSLEGGAKYEQYF	TGTGCCAGCAGCTTGGAGGGGGGCGCAAAGTACGAGCAGTACTTC
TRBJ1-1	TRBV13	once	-	CAGSRSYEAFF	TGTGCCGGCAGTCGATCCTATGAAGCTTTCTTT
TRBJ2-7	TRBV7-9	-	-	CASSGRRYEQYF	TGTGCCAGCAGTGGACGGCGCTACGAGCAGTACTTC
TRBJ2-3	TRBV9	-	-	CASSPTGPPTDTQYF	TGTGCCAGTTCCCCTACAGGGCCCCCCACAGATACGCAGTATTTT
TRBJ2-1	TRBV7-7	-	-	CASSPGLGGAGQEQFF	TGTGCCAGCAGCCCGGGACTGGGCGGGGCGGGACAGGAGCAGTTCTTC
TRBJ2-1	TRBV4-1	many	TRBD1	CASSQVPGQGTAEQFF	TGCGCCAGCAGCCAGGTACCGGGACAGGGAACGGCTGAGCAGTTCTTC
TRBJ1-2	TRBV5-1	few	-	CASSSPGETNYGYTF	TGCGCCAGCAGTTCTCCAGGGGAAACTAACTATGGCTACACCTTC
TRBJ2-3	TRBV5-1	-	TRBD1	CASSSETGGRHGAEDTQYF	TGCGCCAGCAGCTCCGAGACAGGGGGCCGGCACGGTGCAGAAGATACGCAGTATTTT
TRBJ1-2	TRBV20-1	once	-	CSAYQTADPTFGYGYTF	TGCAGTGCTTACCAGACGGCAGACCCAACCTTCGGCTATGGCTACACCTTC
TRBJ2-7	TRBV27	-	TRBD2	CASSRASGTYEQYF	TGTGCCAGCAGTAGGGCTAGCGGTACCTACGAGCAGTACTTC
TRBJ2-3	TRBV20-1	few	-	CSASRRGPDTQYF	TGCAGTGCCTCAAGGAGGGGCCCAGATACGCAGTATTTT
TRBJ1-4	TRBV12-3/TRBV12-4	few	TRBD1	CASRNSGGLAEKLFF	TGTGCCAGCAGAAACTCAGGGGGCTTGGCTGAAAAACTGTTTTTT
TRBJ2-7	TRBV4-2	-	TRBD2	CASSQGPLAGGTPYEQYF	TGTGCCAGCAGCCAAGGGCCCTTGGCGGGGGGGACTCCCTACGAGCAGTACTTC
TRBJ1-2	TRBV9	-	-	CASSERRQGYGYTF	TGTGCCAGCAGCGAGAGGCGGCAGGGCTATGGCTACACCTTC